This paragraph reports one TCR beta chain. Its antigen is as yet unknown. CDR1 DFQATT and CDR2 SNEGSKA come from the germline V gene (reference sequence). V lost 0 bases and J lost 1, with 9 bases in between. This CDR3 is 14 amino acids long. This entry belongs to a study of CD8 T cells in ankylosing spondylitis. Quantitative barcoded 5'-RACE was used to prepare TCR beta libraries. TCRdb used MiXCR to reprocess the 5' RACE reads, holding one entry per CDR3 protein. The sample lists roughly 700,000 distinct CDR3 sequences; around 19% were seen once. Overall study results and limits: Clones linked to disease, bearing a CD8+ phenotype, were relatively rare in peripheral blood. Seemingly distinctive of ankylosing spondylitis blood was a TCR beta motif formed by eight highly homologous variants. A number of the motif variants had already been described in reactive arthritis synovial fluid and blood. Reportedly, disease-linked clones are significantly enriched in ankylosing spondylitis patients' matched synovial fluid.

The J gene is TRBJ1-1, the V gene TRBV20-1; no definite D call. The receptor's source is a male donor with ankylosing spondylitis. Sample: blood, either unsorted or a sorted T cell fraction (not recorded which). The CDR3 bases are TGCAGTGCTAGAGAGGGCGGATGGAACACTGAAGCTTTCTTT. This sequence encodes CSAREGGWNTEAFF.